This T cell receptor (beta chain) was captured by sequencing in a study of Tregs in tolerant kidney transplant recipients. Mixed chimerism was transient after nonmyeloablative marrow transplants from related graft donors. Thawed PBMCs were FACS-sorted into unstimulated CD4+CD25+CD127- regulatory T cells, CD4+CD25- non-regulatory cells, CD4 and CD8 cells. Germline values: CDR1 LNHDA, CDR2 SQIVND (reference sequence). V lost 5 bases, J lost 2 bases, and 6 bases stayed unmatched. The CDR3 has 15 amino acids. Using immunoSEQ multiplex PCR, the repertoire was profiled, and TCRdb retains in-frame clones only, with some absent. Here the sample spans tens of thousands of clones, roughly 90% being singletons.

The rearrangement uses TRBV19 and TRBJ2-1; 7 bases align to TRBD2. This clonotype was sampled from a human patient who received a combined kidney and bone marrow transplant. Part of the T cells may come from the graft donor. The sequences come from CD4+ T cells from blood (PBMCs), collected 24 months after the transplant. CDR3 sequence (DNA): TGTGCCAGTAGTCCCAGCGGGACGACCTACAATGAGCAGTTCTTC. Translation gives CASSPSGTTYNEQFF.